What follows is one TCR beta chain and its context. Its antigen is not known. These data originate in a study of STAT3 mutations in large granular lymphocyte leukemia. Study-level results: Every T-LGLL patient had at least one immunodominant TCRbeta clonotype.

Assay used: immunoSEQ multiplex PCR; TCRdb lists only in-frame clones, some missing. The sample has several thousand clones, 92% seen once. The V end was cut by 1 base, the J end by 5 bases, with 11 bases between. The CDR3 covers 14 residues. Germline assignment: CDR1 MGHDK and CDR2 SYGVNS. The sample comprised peripheral blood mononuclear cells. The chain recombines TRBV25-1 with TRBJ2-5; D may be TRBD2 (5 bases). The TCR comes from a man aged 55 to 70 with T-cell large granular lymphocyte leukemia. Some clones in this sample may be carry-over from other donors' samples. CDR3 sequence reads: CASSESGNAETQYF. In DNA form, the CDR3 reads TGTGCCAGCAGTGAATCGGGGAATGCTGAGACCCAGTACTTC.